The clone carrying this T cell receptor (beta chain) was seen ten or more times. This sample is drawn from a study of regulatory T cells in long-lasting Graves disease. Sequencing libraries for TCR beta were prepared with iRepertoire HTBI primers and Arm-PCR of CDR3 regions. TCRdb fed the multiplex PCR reads into MiXCR, producing one record per CDR3 protein. The repertoire includes a few hundred thousand distinct CDR3 sequences, 14% of them detected once, and about a sixth sits in the top ten. Documented time point: newly diagnosed GD, antithyroid drugs for less than 3 months. RNA from PBMCs was the source of the TCR library. These data were also reused for a study on T cells in Graves' hyperthyroidism and ophthalmopathy.

The clonotype was recovered from a woman between 50 and 59 years old with Graves disease. The sample here was peripheral blood mononuclear cells (PBMCs), taken at new diagnosis, from a patient treated with antithyroid drugs.

For the CDR3, the DNA is TGTGCCAGCACCTCGTCCCGGGACAGGGATGGCTACACCTTC. This translates into CASTSSRDRDGYTF. V usage is TRBV27 and J usage is TRBJ1-2; TRBD1 agrees at 9 bases. The CDR3 spans 14 residues. Germline CDR1 reads MNHEY; CDR2 reads SMNVEV (reference sequence). J was trimmed by 6 bases and V by 7 bases; bases with no gene match: 9.